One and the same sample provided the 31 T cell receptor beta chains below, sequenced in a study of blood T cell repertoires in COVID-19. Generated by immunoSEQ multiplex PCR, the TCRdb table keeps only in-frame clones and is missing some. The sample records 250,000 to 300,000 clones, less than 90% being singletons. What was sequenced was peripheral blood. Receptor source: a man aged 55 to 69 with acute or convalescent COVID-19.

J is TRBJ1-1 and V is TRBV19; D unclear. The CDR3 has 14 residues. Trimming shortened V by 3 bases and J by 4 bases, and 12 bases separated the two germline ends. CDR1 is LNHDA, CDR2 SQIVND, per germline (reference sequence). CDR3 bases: TGTGCCAGTAGTATCTTCGGGGAGGGCACTGAAGCTTTCTTT. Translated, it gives CASSIFGEGTEAFF.

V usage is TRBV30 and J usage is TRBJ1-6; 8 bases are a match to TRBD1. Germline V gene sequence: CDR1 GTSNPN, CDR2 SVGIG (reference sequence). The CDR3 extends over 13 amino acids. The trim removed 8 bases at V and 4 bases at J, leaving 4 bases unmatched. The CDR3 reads CAGGQDYNSPLHF. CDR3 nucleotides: TGTGCCGGGGGACAGGATTATAATTCACCCCTCCACTTT.

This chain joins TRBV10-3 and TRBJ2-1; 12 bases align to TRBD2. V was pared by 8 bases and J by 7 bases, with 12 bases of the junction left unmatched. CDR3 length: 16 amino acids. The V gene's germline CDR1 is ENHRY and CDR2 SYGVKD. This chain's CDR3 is CAISAASGREDNEQFF. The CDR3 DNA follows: TGTGCCATCTCGGCGGCTAGCGGGAGGGAAGATAATGAGCAGTTCTTC.

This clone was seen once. For the CDR3, the DNA is TGTGCCAGCAGTGATGCAGGGGGCTGGGGCTACACCTTC. Protein: CASSDAGGWGYTF. V and J are TRBV6-1 and TRBJ1-2; 8 bases map to TRBD1. CDR3 size: 13 residues. Germline CDR1 and CDR2: MNHNS and SASEGT. The junction had 5 bases not matched to a gene; V was cut back by 3 bases and J by 8 bases.

CDR3 region: CASSQALESQYF. CDR3 coding DNA: TGTGCCAGCAGCCAAGCACTGGAGTCGCAGTATTTT. J is TRBJ2-3 and V is TRBV3-1 (or the pseudogene TRBV3-2); D gene unclear. V shed 1 base and J shed 10 bases, with 9 bases lying between them. Germline V gene sequence: CDR1 LGHDT, CDR2 YNNKEL (reference sequence). The CDR3 is 12 amino acids.

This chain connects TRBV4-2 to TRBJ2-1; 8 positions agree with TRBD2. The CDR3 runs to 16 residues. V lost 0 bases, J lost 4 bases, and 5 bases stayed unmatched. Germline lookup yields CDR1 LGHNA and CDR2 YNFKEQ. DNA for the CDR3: TGTGCCAGCAGCCAAGATTCACTAGCGGAATACAATGAGCAGTTCTTC. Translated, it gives CASSQDSLAEYNEQFF.

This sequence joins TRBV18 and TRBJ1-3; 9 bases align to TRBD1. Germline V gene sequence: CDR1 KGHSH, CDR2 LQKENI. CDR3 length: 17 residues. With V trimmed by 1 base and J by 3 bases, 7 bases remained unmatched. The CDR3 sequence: CASSPLSGQGSGNTIYF. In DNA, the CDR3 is TGTGCCAGCTCACCACTTTCGGGACAGGGAAGTGGAAACACCATATATTTT.

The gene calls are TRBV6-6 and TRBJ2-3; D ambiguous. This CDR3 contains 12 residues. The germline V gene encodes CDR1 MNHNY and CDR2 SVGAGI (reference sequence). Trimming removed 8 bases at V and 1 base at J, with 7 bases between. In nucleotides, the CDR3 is TGTGCCAGCGGCCGGGGCACAGATACGCAGTATTTT. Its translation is CASGRGTDTQYF.

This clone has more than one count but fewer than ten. The CDR3 region is CASYRQGASREQYF. The CDR3 nucleotides read TGTGCCAGCTACCGACAGGGGGCCTCTCGCGAGCAGTACTTC. The chain has TRBV28 and TRBJ2-7; 10 nucleotides agree with TRBD1. V was pared by 8 bases and J by 6 bases, with 10 bases of the junction left unmatched. There are 14 residues in the CDR3. Per germline, CDR1 MDHEN and CDR2 SYDVKM. The whole variable domain, remainder taken from reference TRBV28 and TRBJ2-7, is DVKVTQSSRYLVKRTGEKVFLECVQDMDHENMFWYRQDPGLGLRLIYFSYDVKMKEKGDIPEGYSVSREKKERFSLILESASTNQTSMYLCASYRQGASREQYFGPGTRLTVT.

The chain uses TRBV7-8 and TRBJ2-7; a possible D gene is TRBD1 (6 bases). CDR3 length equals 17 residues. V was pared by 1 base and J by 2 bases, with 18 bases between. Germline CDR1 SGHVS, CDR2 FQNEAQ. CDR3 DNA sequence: TGTGCCAGCAGCTTAGAAGTGGCGACAGGAGGCACCTACGAGCAGTACTTC. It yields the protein CASSLEVATGGTYEQYF. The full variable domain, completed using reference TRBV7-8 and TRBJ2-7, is GAGVSQSPRYKVAKRGQDVALRCDPISGHVSLFWYQQALGQGPEFLTYFQNEAQLDKSGLPSDRFFAERPEGSVSTLKIQRTQQEDSAVYLCASSLEVATGGTYEQYFGPGTRLTVT.

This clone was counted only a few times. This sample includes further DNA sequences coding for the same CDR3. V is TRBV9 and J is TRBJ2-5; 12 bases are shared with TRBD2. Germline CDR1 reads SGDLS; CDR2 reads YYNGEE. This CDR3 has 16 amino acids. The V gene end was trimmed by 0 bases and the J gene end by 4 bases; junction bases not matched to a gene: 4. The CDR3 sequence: CASSVGRLAGVETQYF. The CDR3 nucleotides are TGTGCCAGCAGCGTAGGGAGACTAGCGGGGGTAGAGACCCAGTACTTC.

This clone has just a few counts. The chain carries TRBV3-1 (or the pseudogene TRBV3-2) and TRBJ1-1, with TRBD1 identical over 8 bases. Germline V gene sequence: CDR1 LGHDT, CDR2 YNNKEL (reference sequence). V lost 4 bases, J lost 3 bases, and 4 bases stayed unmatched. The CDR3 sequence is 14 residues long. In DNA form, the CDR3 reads TGTGCCAGCAGCCCCGAACAGGGGGACACTGAAGCTTTCTTT. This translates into CASSPEQGDTEAFF.

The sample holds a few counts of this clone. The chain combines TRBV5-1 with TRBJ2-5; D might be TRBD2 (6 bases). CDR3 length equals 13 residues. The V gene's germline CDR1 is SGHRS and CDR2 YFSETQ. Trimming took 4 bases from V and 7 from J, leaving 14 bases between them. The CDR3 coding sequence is TGCGCCAGCAGCCCGAGGAGGGTTGGGACCCAGTACTTC. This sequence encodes CASSPRRVGTQYF.

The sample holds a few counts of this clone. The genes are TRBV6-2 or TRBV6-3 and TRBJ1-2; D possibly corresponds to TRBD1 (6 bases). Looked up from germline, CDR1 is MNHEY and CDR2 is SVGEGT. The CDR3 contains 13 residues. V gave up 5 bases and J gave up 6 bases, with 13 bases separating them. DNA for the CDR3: TGTGCCAGCAGTACCACAGGGTGGCATGGCTACACCTTC. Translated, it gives CASSTTGWHGYTF.

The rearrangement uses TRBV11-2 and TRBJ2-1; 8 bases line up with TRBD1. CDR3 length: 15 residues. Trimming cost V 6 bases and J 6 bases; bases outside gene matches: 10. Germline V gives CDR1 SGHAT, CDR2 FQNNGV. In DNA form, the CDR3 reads TGTGCCAGCAGGGTTACAGGGGGGCAAGGCAATGAGCAGTTCTTC. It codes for CASRVTGGQGNEQFF.

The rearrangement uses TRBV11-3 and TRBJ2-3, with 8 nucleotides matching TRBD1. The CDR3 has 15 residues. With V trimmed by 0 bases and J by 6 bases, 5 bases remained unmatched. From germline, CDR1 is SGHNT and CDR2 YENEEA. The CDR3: CASSLDGRGQDTQYF. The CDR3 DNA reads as TGTGCCAGCAGCTTAGATGGCAGGGGGCAGGATACGCAGTATTTT.

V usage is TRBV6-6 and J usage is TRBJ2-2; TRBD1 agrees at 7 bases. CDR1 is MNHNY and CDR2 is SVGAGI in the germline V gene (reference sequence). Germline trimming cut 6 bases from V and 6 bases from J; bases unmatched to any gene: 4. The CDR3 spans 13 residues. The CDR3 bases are TGTGCCAGCAGACTTCAGGGGGCCGGGGAGCTGTTTTTT. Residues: CASRLQGAGELFF.

The CDR3 sequence: CASSRDRDGQFF. For the CDR3, the DNA is TGCGCCAGCAGCCGAGACAGGGATGGGCAGTTCTTC. The chain links TRBV5-1 to TRBJ2-1, with 7 bases lining up with TRBD1. The germline V gene has CDR1 SGHRS and CDR2 YFSETQ. CDR3 length equals 12 residues. V lost 4 bases and J lost 12; bases outside the gene matches: 7.

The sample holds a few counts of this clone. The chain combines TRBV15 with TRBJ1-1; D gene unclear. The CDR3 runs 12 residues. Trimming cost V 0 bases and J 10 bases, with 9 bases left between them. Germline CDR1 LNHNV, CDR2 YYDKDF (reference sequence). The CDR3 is CATSRDGRSAFF. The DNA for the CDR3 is TGTGCCACCAGCAGAGATGGCCGATCAGCTTTCTTT.

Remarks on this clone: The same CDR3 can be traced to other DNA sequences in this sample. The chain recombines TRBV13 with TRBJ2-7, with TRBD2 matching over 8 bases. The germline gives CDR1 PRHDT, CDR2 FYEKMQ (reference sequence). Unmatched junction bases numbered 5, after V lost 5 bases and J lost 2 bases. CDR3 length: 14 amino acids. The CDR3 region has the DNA TGTGCCAGCAGCCCCGGGACTAGTCCCTACGAGCAGTACTTC. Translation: CASSPGTSPYEQYF.

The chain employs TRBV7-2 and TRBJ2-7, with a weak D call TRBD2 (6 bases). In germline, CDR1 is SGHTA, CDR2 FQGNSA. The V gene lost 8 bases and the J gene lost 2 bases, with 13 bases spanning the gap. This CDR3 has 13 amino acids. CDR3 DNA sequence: TGTGCCAGCGGCACCGGGGGTCCCTACGAGCAGTACTTC. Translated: CASGTGGPYEQYF.

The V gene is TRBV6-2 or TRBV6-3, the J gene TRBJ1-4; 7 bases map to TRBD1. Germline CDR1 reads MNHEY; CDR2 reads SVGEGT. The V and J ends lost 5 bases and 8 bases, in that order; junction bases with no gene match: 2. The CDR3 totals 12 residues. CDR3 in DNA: TGTGCCAGCAGTGGGGACAGCGAAAAACTGTTTTTT. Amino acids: CASSGDSEKLFF.

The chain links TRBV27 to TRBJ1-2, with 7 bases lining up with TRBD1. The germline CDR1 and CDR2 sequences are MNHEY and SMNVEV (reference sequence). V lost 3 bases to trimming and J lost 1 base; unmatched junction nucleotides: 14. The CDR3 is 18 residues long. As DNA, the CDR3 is TGTGCCAGCAGTTTGACAGGGCCGGGCCCCGGGATTAACTATGGCTACACCTTC. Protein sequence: CASSLTGPGPGINYGYTF.

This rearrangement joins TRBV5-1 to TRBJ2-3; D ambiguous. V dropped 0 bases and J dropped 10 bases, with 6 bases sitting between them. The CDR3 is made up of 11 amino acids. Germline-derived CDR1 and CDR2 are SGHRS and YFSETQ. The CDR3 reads CASSLGVAQYF. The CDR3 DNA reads TGCGCCAGCAGCTTGGGAGTAGCGCAGTATTTT.

The CDR3 DNA is TGTGCCAGCAGTTACCCAATAAAGCGGACTGCCTACGAGCAGTACTTC. Its translation: CASSYPIKRTAYEQYF. This sequence joins TRBV6-2 or TRBV6-3 and TRBJ2-7; maybe TRBD2 (5 bases). The V and J ends lost 2 bases and 2 bases respectively, with 16 bases between them. CDR3 size: 16 residues. CDR1 is MNHEY, CDR2 SVGEGT, per germline.

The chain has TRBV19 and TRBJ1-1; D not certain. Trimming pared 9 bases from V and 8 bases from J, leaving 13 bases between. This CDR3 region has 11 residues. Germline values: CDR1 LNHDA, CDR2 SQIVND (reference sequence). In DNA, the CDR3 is TGTGCCAGCACCCTAGGTTGGGAAGCTTTCTTT. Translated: CASTLGWEAFF. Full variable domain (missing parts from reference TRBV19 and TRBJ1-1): DGGITQSPKYLFRKEGQNVTLSCEQNLNHDAMYWYRQDPGQGLRLIYYSQIVNDFQKGDIAEGYSVSREKKESFPLTVTSAQKNPTAFYLCASTLGWEAFFGQGTRLTVV.

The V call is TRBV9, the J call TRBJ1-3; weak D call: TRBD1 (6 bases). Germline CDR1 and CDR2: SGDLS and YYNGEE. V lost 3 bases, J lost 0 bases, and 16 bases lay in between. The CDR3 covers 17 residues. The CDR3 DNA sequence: TGTGCCAGCAGCGACTCCGTCGGGACACACTCTGGAAACACCATATATTTT. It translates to CASSDSVGTHSGNTIYF.

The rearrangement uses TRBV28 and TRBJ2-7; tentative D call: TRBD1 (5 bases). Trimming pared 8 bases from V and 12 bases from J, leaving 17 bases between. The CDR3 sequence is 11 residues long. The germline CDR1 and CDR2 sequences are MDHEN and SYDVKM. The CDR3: CASGQGYRVYF. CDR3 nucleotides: TGTGCCAGCGGCCAGGGTTATCGAGTGTACTTC. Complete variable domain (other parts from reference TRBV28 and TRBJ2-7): DVKVTQSSRYLVKRTGEKVFLECVQDMDHENMFWYRQDPGLGLRLIYFSYDVKMKEKGDIPEGYSVSREKKERFSLILESASTNQTSMYLCASGQGYRVYFGPGTRLTVT.

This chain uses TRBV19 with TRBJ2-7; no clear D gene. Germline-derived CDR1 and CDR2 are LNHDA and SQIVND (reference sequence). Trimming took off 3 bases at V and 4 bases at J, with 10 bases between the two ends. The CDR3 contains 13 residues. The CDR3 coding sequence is TGTGCCAGTAGTATCGAACATCTTTACGAGCAGTACTTC. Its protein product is CASSIEHLYEQYF.

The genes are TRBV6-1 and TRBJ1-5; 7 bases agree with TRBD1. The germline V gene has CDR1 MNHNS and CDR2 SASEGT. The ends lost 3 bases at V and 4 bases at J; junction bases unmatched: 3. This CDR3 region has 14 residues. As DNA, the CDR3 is TGTGCCAGCAGTGACCAGACAGGGAATCAGCCCCAGCATTTT. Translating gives CASSDQTGNQPQHF.

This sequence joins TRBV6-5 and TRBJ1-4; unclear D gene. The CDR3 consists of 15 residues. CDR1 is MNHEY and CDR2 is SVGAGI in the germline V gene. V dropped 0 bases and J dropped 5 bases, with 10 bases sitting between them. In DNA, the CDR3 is TGTGCCAGCAGTTACTCGTGGCAGTTAAATGAAAAACTGTTTTTT. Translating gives CASSYSWQLNEKLFF.